The TCR beta chain described here comes from a study of spatial heterogeneity in lung cancer. About the study: Median follow-up for sequenced PBMC samples was two to three years after resection, when such samples existed.

This clonotype was seen a handful of times. An end of the junction does not agree with germline; a read error may underlie this. Time point indicated: blood at routine non-recurrence follow-up after resection. The sequenced material consisted of unsorted whole RNA from tumor, nontumor lung or frozen PBMC. The CDR3 is made up of 17 amino acids. From the 5' RACE reads, TCRdb called clonotypes with MiXCR, one entry per CDR3 protein. Among about 120,000 distinct CDR3 sequences listed, 10% to 15% were seen once. The receptor comes from a male donor with early-stage non-small cell lung cancer. The V gene is TRBV12-3 or TRBV12-4, the J gene TRBJ1-1; TRBD1 agrees at 9 bases. The sequenced sample was PBMCs, obtained at follow-up. CDR3 sequence: CAGSSTAGGQGFSEAFF. CDR3 nucleotide sequence: TGTGCCGGCAGTTCAACCGCCGGGGGACAGGGTTTTTCTGAAGCTTTCTTT.